This T cell receptor (beta chain) was captured in a study of identical twins. Findings of the study overall: The presence of invariant MAIT and iNKT cells could partly confound analyses of zero-insertion sequences. Beta out-of-frame sequences displayed a weaker excess of sharing between twins.

This clonotype appeared a few times. As yet, its antigen is unknown. From germline, CDR1 is ENHRY and CDR2 SYGVKD. The CDR3 has 14 residues. V lost 10 bases and J lost 4, with 19 bases in between. A single record per CDR3 protein comes from TCRdb applying MiXCR to the 5' RACE reads. The sample lists around 530,000 distinct CDR3 sequences, 13% to 15% occurring once. This sample also appeared in a second study, on yellow fever vaccine responses in identical twins.

Sample: CD4+ T cells sorted from blood. This chain uses TRBV10-3 with TRBJ1-1; a weak D match, TRBD1 (6 bases). The source of this sequence is a woman between 18 and 29 years old in good health. The CDR3 DNA reads as TGTGCCACCCGGGCGGGGGGCCGGGGCACTGAAGCTTTCTTT. Amino acid sequence: CATRAGGRGTEAFF.